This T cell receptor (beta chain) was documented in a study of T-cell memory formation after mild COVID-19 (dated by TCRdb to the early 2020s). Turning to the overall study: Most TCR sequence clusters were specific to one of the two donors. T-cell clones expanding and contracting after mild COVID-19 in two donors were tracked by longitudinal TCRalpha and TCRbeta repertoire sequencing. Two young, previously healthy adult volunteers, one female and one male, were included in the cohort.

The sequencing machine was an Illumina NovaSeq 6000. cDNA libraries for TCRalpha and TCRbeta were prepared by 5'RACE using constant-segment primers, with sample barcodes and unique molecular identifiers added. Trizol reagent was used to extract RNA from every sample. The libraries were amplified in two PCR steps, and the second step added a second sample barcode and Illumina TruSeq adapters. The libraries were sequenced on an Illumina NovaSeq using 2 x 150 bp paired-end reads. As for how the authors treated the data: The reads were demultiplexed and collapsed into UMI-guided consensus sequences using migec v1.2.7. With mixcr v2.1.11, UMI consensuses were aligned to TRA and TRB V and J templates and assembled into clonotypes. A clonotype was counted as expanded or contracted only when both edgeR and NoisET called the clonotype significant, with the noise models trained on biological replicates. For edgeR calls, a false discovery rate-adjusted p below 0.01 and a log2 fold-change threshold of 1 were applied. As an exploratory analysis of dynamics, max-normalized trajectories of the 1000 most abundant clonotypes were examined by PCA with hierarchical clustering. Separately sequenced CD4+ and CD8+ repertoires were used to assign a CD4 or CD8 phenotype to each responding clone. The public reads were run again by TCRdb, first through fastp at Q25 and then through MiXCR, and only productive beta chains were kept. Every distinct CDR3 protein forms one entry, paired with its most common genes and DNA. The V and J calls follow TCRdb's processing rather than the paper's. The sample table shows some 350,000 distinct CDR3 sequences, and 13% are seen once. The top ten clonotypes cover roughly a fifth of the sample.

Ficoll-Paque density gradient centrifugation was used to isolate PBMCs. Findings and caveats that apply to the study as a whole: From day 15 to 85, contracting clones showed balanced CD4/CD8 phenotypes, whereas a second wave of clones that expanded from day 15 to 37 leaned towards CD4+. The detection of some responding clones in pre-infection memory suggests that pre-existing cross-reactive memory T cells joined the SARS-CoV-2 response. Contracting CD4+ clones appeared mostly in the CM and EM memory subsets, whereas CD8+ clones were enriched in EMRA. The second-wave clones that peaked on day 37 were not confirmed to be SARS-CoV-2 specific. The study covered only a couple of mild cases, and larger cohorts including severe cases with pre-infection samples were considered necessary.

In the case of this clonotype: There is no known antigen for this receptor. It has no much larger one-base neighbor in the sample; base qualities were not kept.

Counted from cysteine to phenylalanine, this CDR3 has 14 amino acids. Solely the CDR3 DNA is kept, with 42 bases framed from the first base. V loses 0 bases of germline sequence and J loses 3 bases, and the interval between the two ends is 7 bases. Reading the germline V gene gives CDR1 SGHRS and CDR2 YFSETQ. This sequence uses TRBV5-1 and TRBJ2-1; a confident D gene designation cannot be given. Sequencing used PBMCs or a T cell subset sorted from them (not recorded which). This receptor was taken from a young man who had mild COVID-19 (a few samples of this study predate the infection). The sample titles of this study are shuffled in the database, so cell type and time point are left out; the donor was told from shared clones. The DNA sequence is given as TGCGCCAGCAGCTTGGGTCAATTCTACAATGAGCAGTTCTTC. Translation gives CASSLGQFYNEQFF.